This TCR beta chain was captured in a study of CD8 T cells in ankylosing spondylitis. This clonotype occurred a few times. Via MiXCR, TCRdb re-called the 5' RACE reads, giving one row per CDR3 protein. The sample includes about 100,000 distinct CDR3 sequences, under 30% of them seen just once. What was sequenced was synovial fluid, either unsorted or a sorted T cell fraction (not recorded which). The TCR was taken from a male donor with ankylosing spondylitis.

The CDR3 coding sequence is TGCGCCAGCAGCTTGGCGGCTAGCGGGAGTCTCTACAATGAGCAGTTCTTC. This gives the protein CASSLAASGSLYNEQFF. The V and J genes are TRBV5-1 and TRBJ2-1; 10 bases agree with TRBD2. This CDR3 has 17 amino acids. Germline V gene data show CDR1 as SGHRS and CDR2 as YFSETQ. Trimming took 0 bases from V and 3 from J; bases not matched to a gene: 6.